This T cell receptor beta chain was captured in a study of Ad26.COV2.S vaccination and SARS-CoV-2 variants listed by TCRdb under 2021. For the study in its entirety: Vaccine-arm donors were drawn from COV1001, a multicentre, randomized, double-blind, placebo-controlled phase I-IIa trial of Ad26.COV2.S in healthy adults. Investigators remained blinded to trial group allocation during experiments and outcome assessment. The TCR-sequenced set comprised approximately 32 samples: 19 Ad26.COV2.S vaccine recipients, 5 placebo recipients and 8 SARS-CoV-2 convalescent individuals. TCRbeta repertoire sequencing was used to assess the specificity and breadth of SARS-CoV-2-reactive T cell receptors after Ad26.COV2.S vaccination. Trial participants were randomized into five groups of five: low-dose or high-dose Ad26.COV2.S given once or twice, or placebo on both occasions. Ad26.COV2.S was administered intramuscularly at 5 x 10^10 or 1 x 10^11 viral particles, either as a single shot or as two shots given 56 days apart. Overall study results and their limits: Spike-specific TCR breadth was higher in Ad26.COV2.S recipients than in placebo recipients (P = 0.0014). After vaccination, spike-specific CD8+ and CD4+ T cell responses were reported to show substantial breadth. Vaccine and placebo recipients had comparable non-spike TCR breadth, which fits with the vaccine containing only spike. The study lacked the statistical power to compare responses across vaccine doses or regimens. According to the authors, total T cell responses may have been underestimated by the TCR breadth and depth analyses.

What the treatment or condition label conveys for this sample: some 20 received Ad26.COV2.S at low or high dose, single or two shots; five or six received placebo; per-sample allocation not given. Repertoires of vaccine and placebo recipients were sequenced from samples collected on day 63 after the first injection. Between 29 July and 7 August 2020, Cohort 1b enrolled 20 to 30 adults aged 18-55 years at one site in Boston, USA. As a vaccine, Ad26.COV2.S was a replication-incompetent adenovirus type 26 vector that expressed a prefusion-stabilized SARS-CoV-2 spike protein derived from the original Wuhan strain. The immunoSEQ Assay was the method used to sequence TCRbeta CDR3 regions. After extraction, genomic DNA underwent amplification by bias-controlled multiplex PCR, followed by high-throughput sequencing. The study's own analysis went as follows. To quantify the absolute abundance of every unique TCRbeta CDR3 region, sequences were collapsed and filtered. T cell fraction was estimated by normalization of TCRbeta template counts to usable DNA, with usable DNA being measured through amplification of reference genes present in all nucleated cells. Repertoire TCRs were annotated as SARS-CoV-2-specific when V gene, CDR3 amino acid sequence and J gene were exactly matched to a known reactive TCR set. MIRA supplied the reference SARS-CoV-2 TCR set, which was filtered for enrichment in COVID-19-positive ImmuneCODE repertoires so that public or cross-reactive TCRs were removed. Based on the MIRA antigens, annotated TCRs were further analysed at the level of specific ORF or position within ORF. Depth was the summed frequency of annotated unique rearrangements, while breadth was defined as annotated unique rearrangements over total unique productive rearrangements. Two-sided Wilcoxon rank-sum tests were applied when comparing TCR breadth between groups. The table was pulled from immuneACCESS by TCRdb, which kept in-frame rearrangements only. Such tables lose some clones; where checked, under half of the loss comes from unresolved V genes, and the rest has no known cause. From that table come the V and J calls and clone size; the DNA was used to work out D and trimming. The sample table records fewer than 600,000 clones; roughly 87% of these occur just once. The ten largest clones take up about 1.5% of the sample.

The CDR3 starts with the cysteine, ends with the phenylalanine, and has 15 residues. The retained sequence is limited to the CDR3, 45 bases, with the frame set at the first base. V drops 5 bases and J drops 13 bases, leaving 26 bases in between. The CDR1 and CDR2 encoded by the germline V gene are MNHEY and SVGEGT. Details on this clone: Its cognate antigen has yet to be identified. Base qualities are not at hand, and no much larger clone is one base apart.

The chain joins TRBV6-2 or TRBV6-3 to TRBJ1-1, with the identity of the D gene unclear. The origin of this receptor is a person aged 18-60 years who received the Ad26.COV2.S COVID-19 vaccine or a placebo. Sequencing used peripheral blood, obtained in a trial of Ad26.COV2.S vaccine versus placebo. The CDR3 is CASSAKPPSVPDFFF. In nucleotides, the sequence is TGTGCCAGCAGTGCAAAACCCCCTTCGGTCCCTGACTTTTTCTTT.